A selection of T cell receptor beta chains follows, all from one sample in a study of vaccination and CD4 T cells after COVID-19. Their antigens are not known. TCRdb analysed the PCR reads with MiXCR anew, one entry per CDR3 protein. Of about 15,000 distinct CDR3 sequences in the sample, about half were seen once. The source material was CD4+ T cells from blood, cultured in vitro, sampled before SARS-CoV-2 vaccination. These receptors were collected from a human donor who had recovered from COVID-19. The CDR3 runs from the conserved cysteine through the conserved F or W. D genes are given only for firm matches. For some rows the clone size is stated as once, few or many, or as a class when expanded; others skip it.

d_call	clone_size	cdr3_length	v_call	j_call	cdr3_aa	cdr3_nt
.	few	17	TRBV15	TRBJ2-5	CATSRGGTTMSMGTQYF	TGTGCCACCAGCAGGGGCGGGACGACAATGTCTATGGGGACCCAGTACTTC
.	.	13	TRBV7-8	TRBJ2-5	CASSLDIQETQYF	TGTGCCAGCAGCCTGGACATCCAAGAGACCCAGTACTTC
TRBD2	few	15	TRBV20-1	TRBJ2-3	CSARRAGVQGDTQYF	TGCAGTGCTAGAAGAGCGGGAGTTCAAGGAGATACGCAGTATTTT
.	.	13	TRBV6-4	TRBJ1-6	CASSDRSNSPLHF	TGTGCCAGCAGCGACAGGTCTAATTCACCCCTCCACTTT
.	.	14	TRBV7-6	TRBJ2-5	CASSLAGRQETQYF	TGTGCCAGCAGCTTAGCAGGAAGACAAGAGACCCAGTACTTC
.	.	14	TRBV5-1	TRBJ1-1	CASSLELADTEAFF	TGCGCCAGCAGCTTGGAGTTGGCGGACACTGAAGCTTTCTTT
.	.	14	TRBV2	TRBJ2-5	CASSGQGLGETQYF	TGTGCCAGCAGTGGGCAGGGCCTAGGAGAGACCCAGTACTTC
.	.	13	TRBV9	TRBJ1-1	CASSVEHRAEAFF	TGTGCCAGCAGCGTAGAGCACCGCGCTGAAGCTTTCTTT
TRBD1	few	15	TRBV2	TRBJ2-5	CASSGNRGYQETQYF	TGTGCCAGCAGTGGAAACAGGGGGTACCAAGAGACCCAGTACTTC
TRBD2	once	15	TRBV20-1	TRBJ2-7	CSAQTTKAGVYEQYF	TGCAGTGCTCAGACTACGAAAGCGGGAGTCTACGAGCAGTACTTC
.	.	14	TRBV20-1	TRBJ2-3	CSAKRLGGIDTQYF	TGCAGTGCTAAGAGACTGGGAGGAATAGATACGCAGTATTTT
.	.	13	TRBV7-3	TRBJ1-1	CASSPQGNTEAFF	TGTGCCAGCAGTCCACAGGGAAATACTGAAGCTTTCTTT
TRBD2	.	16	TRBV12-3/TRBV12-4	TRBJ2-2	CASSLSAGANTGELFF	TGTGCCAGCAGTTTATCAGCGGGAGCGAACACCGGGGAGCTGTTTTTT
.	.	15	TRBV11-2	TRBJ2-2	CASSWDPRNTGELFF	TGTGCCAGCAGCTGGGACCCAAGGAACACCGGGGAGCTGTTTTTT
.	.	14	TRBV27	TRBJ2-7	CASSFGPWGYEQYF	TGTGCCAGCAGTTTCGGGCCCTGGGGATACGAGCAGTACTTC
.	once	12	TRBV2	TRBJ2-3	CASRGNTDTQYF	TGTGCCAGCAGGGGGAATACAGATACGCAGTATTTT
TRBD1	few	14	TRBV6-4	TRBJ2-1	CASSLNRGVNEQFF	TGTGCCAGCAGTTTAAACAGGGGAGTCAATGAGCAGTTCTTC
TRBD1	few	15	TRBV27	TRBJ2-3	CASAQGASGTDTQYF	TGTGCCAGTGCCCAGGGGGCGAGTGGAACAGATACGCAGTATTTT
.	.	15	TRBV24-1	TRBJ2-5	CATSDPQGRGETQYF	TGTGCCACCAGTGATCCACAGGGTCGTGGAGAGACCCAGTACTTC
TRBD1	few	14	TRBV11-2	TRBJ1-1	CASSSGTVNTEAFF	TGTGCCAGCAGCTCAGGGACAGTAAACACTGAAGCTTTCTTT